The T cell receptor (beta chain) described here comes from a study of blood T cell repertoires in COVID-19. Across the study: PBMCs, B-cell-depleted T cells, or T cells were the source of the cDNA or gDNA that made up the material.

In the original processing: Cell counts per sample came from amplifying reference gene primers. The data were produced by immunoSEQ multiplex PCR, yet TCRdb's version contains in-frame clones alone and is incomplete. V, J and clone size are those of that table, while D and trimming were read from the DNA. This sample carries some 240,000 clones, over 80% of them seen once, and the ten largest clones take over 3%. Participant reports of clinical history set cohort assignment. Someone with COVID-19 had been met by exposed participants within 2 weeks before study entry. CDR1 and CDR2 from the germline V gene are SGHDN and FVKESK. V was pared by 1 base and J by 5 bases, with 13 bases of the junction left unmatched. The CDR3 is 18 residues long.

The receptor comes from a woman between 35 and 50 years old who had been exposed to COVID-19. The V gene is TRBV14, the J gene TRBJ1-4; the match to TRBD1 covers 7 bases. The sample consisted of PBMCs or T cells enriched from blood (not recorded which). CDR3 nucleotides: TGTGCCAGCAGCCAAGGGTTATCTTCGACAGGGACAAATGAAAAACTGTTTTTT. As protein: CASSQGLSSTGTNEKLFF.